The 15 T cell receptor beta chains reported below all come from one sample, sequenced in a study of cytomegalovirus exposure and HLA in healthy donors. The PCR ran on 60 Vbeta and 13 Jbeta primers. Clones were read by immunoSEQ multiplex PCR, and TCRdb kept only the in-frame ones, dropping some. The repertoire consists of some 150,000 clones, with about a tenth occurring once and the leading ten covering 1.5% to 2%. The material sequenced was PBMCs. These receptors all stem from a male donor in good health and CMV-seronegative.

This clone was counted only a few times. This chain connects TRBV11-3 to TRBJ2-7; TRBD2 agrees at 7 bases. This CDR3 is built from 16 residues. J gave up 1 base and V 5 bases, and 11 bases lay outside the gene matches. The V gene's germline CDR1 is SGHNT and CDR2 YENEEA. CDR3 protein: CASSARVSRESYEQYF. The CDR3 nucleotides read TGTGCCAGCAGCGCCCGGGTGTCGCGGGAGTCCTACGAGCAGTACTTC.

This clone turned up a few times. The CDR3 DNA reads TGTGCCGCGGGGGGGATGCCCCAGCATTTT. It yields the protein CAAGGMPQHF. The chain couples TRBV19 to TRBJ1-5, with D possibly being TRBD1 (5 bases). The V end was cut by 11 bases, the J end by 9 bases, with 11 bases between. This CDR3 contains 10 residues. Germline loops: CDR1 LNHDA, CDR2 SQIVND (reference sequence).

The chain combines TRBV7-2 with TRBJ2-1, with 8 bases that match TRBD1. V lost 6 bases and J lost 1; bases outside the gene matches: 8. The CDR3 consists of 16 residues. The V gene's germline CDR1 is SGHTA and CDR2 FQGNSA. Here the CDR3 reads CASSASGTGSYNEQFF. Written as DNA, the CDR3 is TGTGCCAGCAGTGCGTCCGGGACAGGATCCTACAATGAGCAGTTCTTC.

This clone turned up a few times. The rearrangement links TRBV7-2 to TRBJ2-6; the D gene is possibly TRBD1 (6 bases). The CDR3 extends over 15 amino acids. Germline lookup yields CDR1 SGHTA and CDR2 FQGNSA. With 5 bases removed from V and 2 bases from J, the gap between germline ends came to 10 bases. The CDR3 nucleotides read TGTGCCAGCAGCGCCACAGGGCCTGGGGCCAACGTCCTGACTTTC. The encoded protein is CASSATGPGANVLTF.

This clone came up a few times. The gene calls are TRBV28 and TRBJ2-7; 8 bases line up with TRBD1. The J segment lost 3 bases and the V segment lost 4 bases, leaving 14 bases of the junction unmatched. Germline V gives CDR1 MDHEN, CDR2 SYDVKM. The CDR3 covers 17 residues. The CDR3: CASSSPRTGSINYEQYF. The CDR3 DNA reads TGTGCCAGCAGTTCACCTAGGACAGGGTCAATTAACTACGAGCAGTACTTC.

The V call is TRBV5-1, the J call TRBJ2-1; perhaps TRBD2 as D (6 bases). Per germline, CDR1 SGHRS and CDR2 YFSETQ. This CDR3 spans 15 amino acids. With 0 bases removed from V and 2 bases from J, the gap between germline ends came to 9 bases. For the CDR3, the DNA is TGCGCCAGCAGCTTGGGCCGGGAGACCTACAATGAGCAGTTCTTC. This sequence encodes CASSLGRETYNEQFF. Filled out from reference TRBV5-1 and TRBJ2-1, the complete variable domain reads KAGVTQTPRYLIKTRGQQVTLSCSPISGHRSVSWYQQTPGQGLQFLFEYFSETQRNKGNFPGRFSGRQFSNSRSEMNVSTLELGDSALYLCASSLGRETYNEQFFGPGTRLTVL.

This clone was detected only a few times. The chain recombines TRBV28 with TRBJ1-5, with D perhaps TRBD1 (6 bases). CDR3 size: 15 residues. Germline lookup yields CDR1 MDHEN and CDR2 SYDVKM. Trimming pared 3 bases from V and 2 bases from J, leaving 11 bases between. CDR3 coding DNA: TGTGCCAGCAGTTTGGGGGCCAAGGGCAATCAGCCCCAGCATTTT. Translated: CASSLGAKGNQPQHF.

This clone was found a few times. The genes are TRBV4-2 and TRBJ2-5; 8 bases are a match to TRBD2. The CDR3 covers 16 residues. CDR1 LGHNA and CDR2 YNFKEQ come from the germline V gene. J gave up 2 bases and V 0 bases, and 5 bases lay outside the gene matches. The CDR3 protein is CASSQDQTSDQETQYF. The CDR3 nucleotides read TGTGCCAGCAGCCAAGATCAGACTAGCGATCAAGAGACCCAGTACTTC.

The chain combines TRBV19 with TRBJ2-1, with D unclear. Germline loops: CDR1 LNHDA, CDR2 SQIVND (reference sequence). The V end lost 8 bases, the J end lost 11 bases, and 19 bases lay between the germline ends. The CDR3 consists of 13 residues. The DNA for the CDR3 is TGTGCCAGTTCTCCCCAGCAGGTTCCACAGCAGTTCTTC. Translating it yields CASSPQQVPQQFF. Based on the CDR3 plus reference TRBV19 and TRBJ2-1, the full variable domain is DGGITQSPKYLFRKEGQNVTLSCEQNLNHDAMYWYRQDPGQGLRLIYYSQIVNDFQKGDIAEGYSVSREKKESFPLTVTSAQKNPTAFYLCASSPQQVPQQFFGPGTRLTVL.

The gene calls are TRBV4-3 and TRBJ1-5, with D possibly TRBD1 on 6 matching bases. Trimming stripped 1 base from V and 4 bases from J, with 11 bases between. The length of the CDR3 is 15 residues. Per germline, CDR1 LGHNA and CDR2 YSLEER. DNA for the CDR3: TGCGCCAGCAGCCAAGTGGCAGGGGAAAATCAGCCCCAGCATTTT. This codes for CASSQVAGENQPQHF.

A few counts support this clone. The chain couples TRBV27 to TRBJ2-3; TRBD2 agrees at 12 bases. V dropped 6 bases and J dropped 2; count of bases not matched to a gene: 6. The CDR3 length is 16 residues. Germline CDR1 MNHEY, CDR2 SMNVEV (reference sequence). The CDR3 reads CASRRGLAGNTDTQYF. The DNA for the CDR3 is TGTGCCAGCAGGCGGGGACTAGCGGGTAACACAGATACGCAGTATTTT.

The rearrangement links TRBV7-2 to TRBJ2-7; TRBD2 is a possible D gene (5 bases). Trimming took 5 bases from V and 10 from J, leaving 15 bases between them. The CDR3 loop spans 12 amino acids. Germline CDR1 and CDR2: SGHTA and FQGNSA. The CDR3 sequence: CASSQLKAVQYF. The CDR3 DNA is TGTGCCAGCAGCCAGTTGAAAGCGGTCCAGTACTTC.

V gene TRBV19 combines with J gene TRBJ2-6, with a weak D call TRBD1 (6 bases). The CDR3 loop spans 15 amino acids. Trimming left V 4 bases short and J 1 base short, with 8 bases between. The V gene's germline CDR1 is LNHDA and CDR2 SQIVND (reference sequence). This CDR3 reads CASSKQGSGANVLTF. For the CDR3, the DNA is TGTGCCAGTAGTAAACAGGGTTCTGGGGCCAACGTCCTGACTTTC.

CDR3 sequence reads: CASSRTGIDEQYF. The DNA of the CDR3 is TGTGCCAGCAGCCGGACAGGGATCGACGAGCAGTACTTC. This chain uses TRBV28 with TRBJ2-7; TRBD1 matches at 8 bases. CDR3 length equals 13 residues. Unmatched junction bases numbered 6, after V lost 6 bases and J lost 5 bases. From germline, CDR1 is MDHEN and CDR2 SYDVKM.

This clone has a handful of counts. V gene TRBV5-1 combines with J gene TRBJ1-5; 7 nucleotides match TRBD1. The CDR3 loop spans 15 amino acids. Unmatched junction bases numbered 8, after V lost 3 bases and J lost 5 bases. The V gene's germline CDR1 is SGHRS and CDR2 YFSETQ. CDR3 amino acids: CASSSQGGIDQPQHF. The CDR3 nucleotides read TGCGCCAGCAGCTCGCAGGGGGGAATAGATCAGCCCCAGCATTTT.